These 3 T cell receptor beta chains originate from one sample sequenced in a study of molecular identifiers for immune sequencing clone quantification. A single record per CDR3 protein comes from TCRdb applying MiXCR to the PCR reads. Of 80,000 to 130,000 distinct CDR3 sequences detected, about 35% appear once; the ten largest clones hold 4% to 5%. Sample: naive CD8+ T cells from blood, with Jurkat cell RNA spiked in. Subset indicated: FACS-sorted CD8+CD4-CCR7+CD45RA+ naive T cells. Receptors originate from a human donor in good health. Some libraries in this study had Jurkat cell RNA spiked in.

There are many counts of this clonotype. This rearrangement joins TRBV9 to TRBJ2-5; 7 bases align to TRBD2. The CDR3 contains 15 residues. Trimming removed 4 bases from V and 5 bases from J; junction bases left unmatched: 11. CDR1 is SGDLS, CDR2 YYNGEE, per germline. The CDR3 protein is CASSRSGTTGETQYF. The CDR3 nucleotides are TGTGCCAGCAGCCGAAGCGGGACCACGGGGGAGACCCAGTACTTC.

The V call is TRBV19, the J call TRBJ2-1; TRBD2 agrees at 9 bases. The V gene end was trimmed by 3 bases and the J gene end by 7 bases; junction bases not matched to a gene: 4. Per the germline V gene, CDR1 is LNHDA and CDR2 is SQIVND (reference sequence). The CDR3 length is 14 residues. The CDR3 region has the DNA TGTGCCAGTAGTATTTTCCTAGCGGGAAATGAGCAGTTCTTC. This translates into CASSIFLAGNEQFF.

A word on this clonotype: The germline gene is not matched at one end of the junction; a read error may be the cause. This chain uses TRBV5-1 with TRBJ2-1; TRBD2 might be the D (6 bases). The CDR3 runs to 16 residues. CDR1 is SGHRS, CDR2 YFSETQ, per germline. The CDR3 loop is CAGSLEGQWVANEQFF. The DNA of the CDR3 is TGCGCCGGCAGCTTGGAGGGGCAATGGGTTGCCAATGAGCAGTTCTTC.